The clone carrying this T cell receptor beta chain appeared many times. The data were obtained in a study of T cells in Graves' hyperthyroidism and ophthalmopathy. Amplification of TCR beta CDR3 regions used RNA as the template. A first-round RT-PCR of the TCR CDR3 used the HTBI primer set. TCRdb ran MiXCR on the multiplex PCR reads and lists one entry per CDR3 protein. The table includes about 740,000 distinct CDR3 sequences, around 15% detected once. With V trimmed by 4 bases and J by 0 bases, 9 bases remained unmatched. The germline gives CDR1 SGHAT, CDR2 FQNNGV. There are 19 residues in the CDR3. The chain links TRBV11-2 to TRBJ2-4; 13 bases align to TRBD2. This sequence was found in a woman younger than 30 with Graves' hyperthyroidism. The sequenced material came from blood. The CDR3 sequence is CASSYFGTSGIVAKNIQYF. The CDR3 DNA is TGTGCCAGCAGCTATTTCGGGACTAGCGGGATCGTAGCCAAAAACATTCAGTACTTC.